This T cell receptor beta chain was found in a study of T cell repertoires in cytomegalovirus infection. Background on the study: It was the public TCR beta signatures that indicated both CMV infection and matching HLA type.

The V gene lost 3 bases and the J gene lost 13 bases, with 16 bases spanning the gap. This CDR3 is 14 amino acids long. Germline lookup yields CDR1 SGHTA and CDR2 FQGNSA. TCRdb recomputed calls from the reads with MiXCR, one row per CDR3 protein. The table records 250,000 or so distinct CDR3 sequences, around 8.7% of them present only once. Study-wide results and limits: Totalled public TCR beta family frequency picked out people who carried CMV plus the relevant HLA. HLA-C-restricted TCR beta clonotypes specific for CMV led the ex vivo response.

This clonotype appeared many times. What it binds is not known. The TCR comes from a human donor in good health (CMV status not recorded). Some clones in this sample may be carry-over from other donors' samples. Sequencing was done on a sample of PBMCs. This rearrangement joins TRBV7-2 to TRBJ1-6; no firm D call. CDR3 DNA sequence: TGTGCCAGCAGCTTCAACGGCCAGAAGGCCCCCCTCCACTTT. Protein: CASSFNGQKAPLHF.